The clone carrying this TCR beta chain was counted only a few times. Its antigen is unidentified. The source of the sample is a study of T-cell memory formation after mild COVID-19. Background on the study: Among the donors, TCR clusters were largely specific to each donor. Study-wide points: Contracting clones, day 15 to 85, had balanced CD4/CD8, and later expanders favored CD4+. The pre-infection memory compartment contained some responding clones, suggesting cross-reactive memory joined.

The CDR3 has 13 amino acids. The ends were cut back, 2 bases at V and 3 bases at J, with 8 bases in the middle. Germline V gene sequence: CDR1 SGDLS, CDR2 YYNGEE. One entry per CDR3 protein results from TCRdb running MiXCR on the 5' RACE reads. The repertoire holds around 180,000 distinct CDR3 sequences, with approximately 16% as singletons. The chain is built from TRBV9 and TRBJ1-1; no definite D call. Sequencing was performed on PBMCs or a T cell subset sorted from them (not recorded which). The receptor comes from an adult woman who had mild COVID-19 (a few samples of this study predate the infection). Cell type and time point are not known. CDR3 nucleotides: TGTGCCAGCAGCGTCCGGAGAGACACTGAAGCTTTCTTT. Its protein product is CASSVRRDTEAFF.